The present T cell receptor beta chain was sequenced within a study of T cells in Graves' hyperthyroidism and ophthalmopathy. As to this clonotype: Antigen unknown. The limits of the CDR3 on the DNA are not certain, so only TCRdb's listed CDR3 is given.

RNA transcripts gave rise to amplified TCR beta CDR3 regions. When the TCR CDR3 underwent first-round RT-PCR, the HTBI primer set was used. TCRdb itself ran the multiplex PCR reads through MiXCR, one entry per CDR3 protein. Here the sample spans a few hundred thousand distinct CDR3 sequences, 35% to 55% being singletons. For Graves' hyperthyroidism to be stable, ophthalmopathy could not progress within 18 months. Investigators excluded patients with uncontrolled infection, other autoimmune disease, pregnancy or lactation. Including both end residues, the CDR3 is 19 amino acids long. Germline CDR1 reads SQVTM; CDR2 reads ANQGSEA. Findings of the study overall: Most thyroid clonotypes expanded above 0.001 were also detected in blood. The model predicted ophthalmopathy a median around six months before onset.

The sequence was obtained from a woman aged 18-35 years with Graves' hyperthyroidism. The chain links TRBV29-1 to TRBJ1-3; the tabulated D call, TRBD1, remains unverified against the DNA. The source material was peripheral blood or thyroid tissue (not recorded which). CDR3: CSGTDANTEAFFGQGTIYF.